This T cell receptor beta chain is drawn from a study of cytomegalovirus exposure and HLA in healthy donors. This CDR3 has 17 residues. The germline V gene encodes CDR1 MGHRA and CDR2 YSYEKL. The V gene lost 0 bases and the J gene lost 0 bases, with 14 bases spanning the gap. In the PCR, 60 Vbeta and 13 Jbeta primers were used. Sequenced by immunoSEQ multiplex PCR; TCRdb stores in-frame clones only, minus some. The sample carries roughly 200,000 clones, 87% recorded once. V gene TRBV4-1 combines with J gene TRBJ1-1; TRBD1 is a possible D gene (6 bases). This receptor was taken from a man aged 25 to 40 in good health and CMV-seronegative. Sequencing used PBMCs. Here the CDR3 reads CASSQDPGEGVNTEAFF. The CDR3, as DNA: TGCGCCAGCAGCCAAGACCCTGGAGAGGGGGTGAACACTGAAGCTTTCTTT.